This entry lists 25 T cell receptor beta chains sequenced from one sample in a study of Graves' ophthalmopathy and Graves' hyperthyroidism. Beta-chain TCR CDR3 regions were amplified from RNA transcripts. An opening RT-PCR round employed HTBI primers and preceded a second-round multiplex PCR. In TCRdb, the multiplex PCR reads were re-called with MiXCR into one record per CDR3 protein. Seen here are about 620,000 distinct CDR3 sequences, about 20% observed once, and the top ten hold roughly 7.4%. Sequenced: peripheral blood. These receptors were collected from a woman younger than 35 with stable Graves' hyperthyroidism. Some clones in this sample may be carry-over from other donors' samples.

This clonotype has a handful of counts. The gene calls are TRBV10-3 and TRBJ1-1; tentative D call: TRBD1 (5 bases). CDR1 is ENHRY and CDR2 is SYGVKD in the germline V gene. The CDR3 is 14 residues long. Trimming cost V 3 bases and J 5 bases, with 13 bases left between them. CDR3 in amino acids: CAISDGRELTEAFF. The CDR3 DNA follows: TGTGCCATCAGTGATGGCAGGGAGCTAACTGAAGCTTTCTTT.

CDR3 DNA sequence: TGTGCCAGCAGCTTACACGGGACAGCGAACACTGAAGCTTTCTTT. It translates to CASSLHGTANTEAFF. This sequence joins TRBV11-2 and TRBJ1-1, with 7 positions matching TRBD1. Per germline, CDR1 SGHAT and CDR2 FQNNGV. The V gene end was trimmed by 2 bases and the J gene end by 1 base; junction bases not matched to a gene: 4. CDR3 size: 15 residues.

The count of this clonotype is one. The V gene is TRBV7-8, the J gene TRBJ2-5; D is uncertain. CDR1 is SGHVS and CDR2 is FQNEAQ in the germline V gene. The CDR3 is made up of 14 amino acids. V shed 4 bases and J shed 1 base, with 10 bases lying between them. The CDR3: CASSSVSIQETQYF. The CDR3, as DNA: TGTGCCAGCAGCTCCGTCTCAATCCAAGAGACCCAGTACTTC.

This clonotype has at least ten counts. The chain has TRBV30 and TRBJ1-5, with D possibly TRBD1 on 6 matching bases. From germline, CDR1 is GTSNPN and CDR2 SVGIG (reference sequence). V was pared by 1 base and J by 0 bases, with 13 bases between. The CDR3 loop spans 16 amino acids. CDR3 protein: CAWSARDKYSNQPQHF. The DNA of the CDR3 is TGTGCCTGGAGTGCCAGGGACAAATATAGCAATCAGCCCCAGCATTTT.

This clonotype was found many times. The gene calls are TRBV20-1 and TRBJ1-2; 7 bases match TRBD1. CDR1 is DFQATT and CDR2 is SNEGSKA in the germline V gene (reference sequence). This CDR3 has 14 residues. J was trimmed by 4 bases and V by 0 bases; bases with no gene match: 5. For the CDR3, the DNA is TGCAGTGCTAGAGATAAGCAGGGGGTCTATGGCTACACCTTC. Its protein product is CSARDKQGVYGYTF.

This chain uses TRBV6-1 with TRBJ1-3; 7 bases are shared with TRBD1. J was trimmed by 2 bases and V by 4 bases; bases with no gene match: 5. CDR3 length equals 15 residues. The germline gives CDR1 MNHNS, CDR2 SASEGT. In nucleotides, the CDR3 is TGTGCCAGCAGTGGACAGGGTCTGGCTGGAAACACCATATATTTT. Its protein is CASSGQGLAGNTIYF.

The sample holds many counts of this clonotype. The J gene is TRBJ1-2, the V gene TRBV30; perhaps TRBD1 as D (5 bases). CDR1 and CDR2 from the germline V gene are GTSNPN and SVGIG (reference sequence). This CDR3 region has 11 residues. The V end lost 5 bases, the J end lost 6 bases, and 10 bases lay between the germline ends. The CDR3 spells CAWAMGDGYTF. The CDR3 DNA is TGTGCCTGGGCCATGGGGGATGGCTACACCTTC.

This clonotype appeared a few times. The gene calls are TRBV20-1 and TRBJ2-7; 9 bases map to TRBD2. The CDR3 is made up of 17 amino acids. The V and J ends lost 0 bases and 0 bases, in that order; junction bases with no gene match: 9. The germline gives CDR1 DFQATT, CDR2 SNEGSKA (reference sequence). The CDR3 loop is CSARDLNPSGNSYEQYF. In DNA form, the CDR3 reads TGCAGTGCTAGAGATCTGAATCCTAGCGGGAACTCCTACGAGCAGTACTTC.

This clonotype came up many times. This chain links TRBV6-2 or TRBV6-3 with TRBJ2-5; 11 positions agree with TRBD2. The length of the CDR3 is 16 residues. V trimming: 6 bases; J trimming: 0 bases; junction bases outside the gene matches: 6. In germline, CDR1 is MNHEY, CDR2 SVGEGT. DNA of the CDR3: TGTGCCAGCAGCTCCCGACTAGCGGGGTACCAAGAGACCCAGTACTTC. It is translated as CASSSRLAGYQETQYF.

This clonotype was recorded at least ten times. The chain is built from TRBV9 and TRBJ1-2; 8 bases align to TRBD1. With V trimmed by 4 bases and J by 8 bases, 4 bases remained unmatched. The CDR3 is 12 amino acids. The germline CDR1 and CDR2 sequences are SGDLS and YYNGEE. CDR3 bases: TGTGCCAGCAGCCCCGGACAGGGAGGCTACACCTTC. This translates into CASSPGQGGYTF.

The rearrangement uses TRBV6-1 and TRBJ2-3; D not resolved. The CDR3 spans 15 residues. Between the trimmed V and J ends, which lost 2 bases and 2 bases, there was a span of 11 bases. CDR1 and CDR2 from the germline V gene are MNHNS and SASEGT. CDR3 amino acids: CASSEFGQLTDTQYF. CDR3 bases: TGTGCCAGCAGTGAATTTGGTCAGCTCACAGATACGCAGTATTTT.

In the case of this clonotype: It may be a read error: a sequence one base away is much more abundant. The chain joins TRBV6-5 to TRBJ2-2; possible D gene TRBD2, 6 bases. Germline V CDR1 and CDR2: MNHEY, SVGAGI. There are 14 residues in the CDR3. The CDR3 sequence: CASSYKGATGGLFF. As DNA, the CDR3 is TGTGCCAGCAGTTACAAAGGGGCCACCGGGGGGCTGTTTTTT.

This clonotype was seen repeatedly, ten times or more. CDR3 in DNA: TGTGCCAGCAGTTTAGCGATATCCACTGAAGCTTTCTTT. Translation gives CASSLAISTEAFF. V is TRBV12-3 or TRBV12-4 and J is TRBJ1-1; D uncertain. Trimming stripped 0 bases from V and 4 bases from J, with 6 bases between. The CDR3 runs to 13 residues.

On this clonotype: The junction differs from germline at one of its ends, possibly a read error. The DNA for the CDR3 is TGTGGCAGCAGCCAAGACAGCTACGAGCAGTACTTC. Amino acid sequence: CGSSQDSYEQYF. The chain combines TRBV16 with TRBJ2-7, with D perhaps matching TRBD1 (5 bases). CDR3 size: 12 residues. CDR1 is KGHSY, CDR2 FQNENV, per germline.

At least ten counts were recorded for this clonotype. This chain uses TRBV7-9 with TRBJ2-5; TRBD2 matches 10 bases. V was clipped by 0 bases and J by 0 bases; unmatched bases: 7. The CDR3 totals 18 residues. Looked up from germline, CDR1 is SEHNR and CDR2 is FQNEAQ (reference sequence). The CDR3 here is CASSLAPLAGDYQETQYF. CDR3 DNA sequence: TGTGCCAGCAGCTTAGCCCCCCTAGCGGGAGATTACCAAGAGACCCAGTACTTC.

This clonotype appeared a few times. One junction end does not reproduce the germline sequence, and a read error may be involved. This chain joins TRBV5-4 and TRBJ1-1; a weak D match, TRBD1 (5 bases). This CDR3 has 13 amino acids. CDR1 and CDR2 (germline): SGHNT, YYREEE (reference sequence). CDR3 loop: CASSFRGGTEAYF. The CDR3 DNA reads TGTGCCAGCAGCTTCCGGGGAGGGACTGAAGCTTACTTT.

This clonotype came up many times. V usage is TRBV20-1 and J usage is TRBJ2-7; TRBD1 matches 10 bases. V shed 0 bases and J 5 bases; nucleotides not matched to a gene: 7. This CDR3 spans 15 amino acids. Germline lookup yields CDR1 DFQATT and CDR2 SNEGSKA (reference sequence). The chain's CDR3 is CSARDGDRGVNEQYF. The CDR3 region has the DNA TGCAGTGCTAGAGATGGGGACAGGGGAGTCAACGAGCAGTACTTC.

This clonotype was seen repeatedly, ten times or more. V and J are TRBV29-1 and TRBJ1-1, with D tentatively TRBD1 (5 bases). The CDR3 totals 14 residues. The V gene's germline CDR1 is SQVTM and CDR2 ANQGSEA. Trimming stripped 6 bases from V and 0 bases from J, with 14 bases between. CDR3 in amino acids: CSVDQGPMNTEAFF. DNA for the CDR3: TGCAGCGTCGACCAGGGACCGATGAACACTGAAGCTTTCTTT.

This rearrangement joins TRBV12-3 or TRBV12-4 to TRBJ1-5; D perhaps matches TRBD1 (6 bases). The CDR3 has 16 amino acids. V was shortened by 5 bases and J by 0 bases, with 14 bases between the two germline ends. The CDR3 protein is CASSLPDSYSNQPQHF. The CDR3 bases are TGTGCCAGCAGTCTACCGGACAGCTATAGCAATCAGCCCCAGCATTTT.

J is TRBJ2-5 and V is TRBV25-1, with 7 nucleotides matching TRBD1. The CDR3 runs to 20 residues. J was trimmed by 4 bases and V by 4 bases; bases with no gene match: 24. The germline V gene encodes CDR1 MGHDK and CDR2 SYGVNS. CDR3 in amino acids: CASSGIPPPTGKGHLETQYF. CDR3 DNA: TGTGCCAGCAGTGGTATCCCCCCACCGACAGGGAAGGGACACTTAGAGACCCAGTACTTC. The complete variable domain, with remaining parts taken from reference TRBV25-1 and TRBJ2-5, reads EADIYQTPRYLVIGTGKKITLECSQTMGHDKMYWYQQDPGMELHLIHYSYGVNSTEKGDLSSESTVSRIRTEHFPLTLESARPSHTSQYLCASSGIPPPTGKGHLETQYFGPGTRLLVL.

V usage is TRBV25-1 and J usage is TRBJ1-5; no clear D gene. CDR3 length: 12 residues. The germline CDR1 and CDR2 sequences are MGHDK and SYGVNS. Deletions cut 4 bases from V and 3 bases from J, with 4 bases between. The CDR3 spells CASSAFNQPQHF. In nucleotides, the CDR3 is TGTGCCAGCAGTGCCTTCAATCAGCCCCAGCATTTT.

This clonotype was recorded many times. The rearrangement joins TRBV27 to TRBJ2-7; 8 nucleotides agree with TRBD2. CDR1 and CDR2 (germline): MNHEY, SMNVEV (reference sequence). This CDR3 region has 16 residues. The J segment lost 4 bases and the V segment lost 5 bases, leaving 13 bases of the junction unmatched. The CDR3 is CASSLRSGGAAYEQYF. CDR3 DNA sequence: TGTGCCAGCAGTCTTAGAAGCGGGGGAGCAGCATACGAGCAGTACTTC.

This clonotype has ten or more counts. This rearrangement joins TRBV10-3 to TRBJ1-2, with TRBD1 identical over 7 bases. Looked up from germline, CDR1 is ENHRY and CDR2 is SYGVKD. CDR3 size: 13 residues. The trim removed 9 bases at V and 5 bases at J, leaving 9 bases unmatched. This CDR3 reads CAIRTGEGYGYTF. Written as DNA, the CDR3 is TGTGCCATTCGGACAGGAGAGGGGTATGGCTACACCTTC.

There are many counts of this clonotype. J is TRBJ1-2 and V is TRBV14; no clear D. V was shortened by 3 bases and J by 4 bases, with 6 bases between the two germline ends. The CDR3 is 12 amino acids. Germline V gives CDR1 SGHDN, CDR2 FVKESK. CDR3 in DNA: TGTGCCAGCAGCCAGCGGACCTATGGCTACACCTTC. Translation: CASSQRTYGYTF.

As to this clonotype: A single base separates this from a much larger clone, so it may be a read error. The chain has TRBV6-5 and TRBJ2-2; D not certain. Trimming removed 6 bases from V and 4 bases from J, with 15 bases in between. There are 15 residues in the CDR3. Germline V gene data show CDR1 as MNHEY and CDR2 as SVGAGI. CDR3 nucleotide sequence: TGTGCCAGCAGATACATGGGTCTTACCACCGGGGAGCTGTTTTTT. Amino acids: CASRYMGLTTGELFF.